This T cell receptor (beta chain) is drawn from a study of blood T cell repertoires in COVID-19. Overall study context: Whether acute or convalescent, the COVID-19 samples came from the United States, Italy and Spain.

Clones were sequenced by immunoSEQ multiplex PCR, and TCRdb holds only the in-frame ones, with some missing. This sample has approximately 250,000 clones, with around 90% found just once. From germline, CDR1 is MNHEY and CDR2 SVGAGI. The V segment lost 5 bases and the J segment 2 bases; nucleotides outside the gene matches: 4. The CDR3 extends over 15 amino acids. The V gene is TRBV6-5, the J gene TRBJ2-5; 11 nucleotides align to TRBD2. Sequences were obtained from PBMCs or T cells enriched from blood (not recorded which). The source of this sequence is a man in his forties or fifties who had been exposed to COVID-19. The CDR3 spells CASSLGLAEQETQYF. The CDR3 region has the DNA TGTGCCAGCAGTCTGGGACTAGCGGAGCAAGAGACCCAGTACTTC.